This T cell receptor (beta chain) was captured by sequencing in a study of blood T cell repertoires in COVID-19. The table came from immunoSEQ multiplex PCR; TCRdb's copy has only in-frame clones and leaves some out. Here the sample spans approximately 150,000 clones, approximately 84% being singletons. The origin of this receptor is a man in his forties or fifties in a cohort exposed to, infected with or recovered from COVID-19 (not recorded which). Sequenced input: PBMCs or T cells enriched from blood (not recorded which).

CDR3 amino acids: CASSPPGGVDEQFF. CDR3 bases: TGTGCCAGCAGCCCCCCAGGAGGGGTCGATGAGCAGTTCTTC. The chain couples TRBV7-2 to TRBJ2-1; D is possibly TRBD2 (6 bases). Germline V gene lookup returns CDR1 SGHTA and CDR2 FQGNSA. CDR3 length equals 14 residues. V was clipped by 5 bases and J by 8 bases, with 16 bases between them.